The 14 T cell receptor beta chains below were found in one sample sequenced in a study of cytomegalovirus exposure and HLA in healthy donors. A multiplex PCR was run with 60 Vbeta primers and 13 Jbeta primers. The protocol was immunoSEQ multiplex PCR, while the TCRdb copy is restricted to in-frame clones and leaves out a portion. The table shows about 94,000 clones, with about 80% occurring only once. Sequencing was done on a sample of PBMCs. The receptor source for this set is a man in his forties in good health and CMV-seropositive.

This chain's CDR3 is CASSQGLVGQETQYF. The CDR3 coding sequence is TGTGCCAGCAGCCAAGGACTGGTAGGACAAGAGACCCAGTACTTC. This chain uses TRBV5-6 with TRBJ2-5, with D possibly TRBD2 on 5 matching bases. Germline CDR1 SGHDT, CDR2 YYEEEE. The length of the CDR3 is 15 residues. V lost 4 bases and J 2 bases, leaving 15 bases between the germline ends.

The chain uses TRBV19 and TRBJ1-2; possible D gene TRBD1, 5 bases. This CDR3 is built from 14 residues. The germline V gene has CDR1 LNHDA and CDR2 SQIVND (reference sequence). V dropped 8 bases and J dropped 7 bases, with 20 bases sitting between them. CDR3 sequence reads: CASCQGATLAGYTF. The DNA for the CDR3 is TGTGCCAGTTGCCAGGGCGCCACCTTGGCTGGCTACACCTTC. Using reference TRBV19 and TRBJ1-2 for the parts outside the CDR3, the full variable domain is DGGITQSPKYLFRKEGQNVTLSCEQNLNHDAMYWYRQDPGQGLRLIYYSQIVNDFQKGDIAEGYSVSREKKESFPLTVTSAQKNPTAFYLCASCQGATLAGYTFGSGTRLTVV.

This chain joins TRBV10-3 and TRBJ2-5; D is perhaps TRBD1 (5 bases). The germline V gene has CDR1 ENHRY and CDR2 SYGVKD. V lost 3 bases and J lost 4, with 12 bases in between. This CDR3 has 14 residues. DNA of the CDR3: TGTGCCATCAGTGATGCTGACAGTGCAGAGACCCAGTACTTC. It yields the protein CAISDADSAETQYF.

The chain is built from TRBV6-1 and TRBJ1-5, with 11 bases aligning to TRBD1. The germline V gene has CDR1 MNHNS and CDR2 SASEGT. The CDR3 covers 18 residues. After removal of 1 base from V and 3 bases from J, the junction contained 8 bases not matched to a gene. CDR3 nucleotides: TGTGCCAGCAGTGAAGAAAGGGGGACAGGGGGTGACAATCAGCCCCAGCATTTT. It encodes CASSEERGTGGDNQPQHF.

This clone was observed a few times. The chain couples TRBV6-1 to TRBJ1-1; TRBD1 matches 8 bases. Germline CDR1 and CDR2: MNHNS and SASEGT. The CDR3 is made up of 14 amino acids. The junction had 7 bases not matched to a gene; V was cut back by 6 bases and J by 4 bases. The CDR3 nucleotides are TGTGCCAGCAGCCCCAGGACAGGGAGCACTGAAGCTTTCTTT. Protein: CASSPRTGSTEAFF.

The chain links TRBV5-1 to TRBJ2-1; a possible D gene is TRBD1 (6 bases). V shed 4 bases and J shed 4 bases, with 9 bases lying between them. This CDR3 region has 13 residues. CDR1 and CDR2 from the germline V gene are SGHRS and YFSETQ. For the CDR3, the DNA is TGCGCCAGCAGCAGGGACACTTACAATGAGCAGTTCTTC. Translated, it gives CASSRDTYNEQFF.

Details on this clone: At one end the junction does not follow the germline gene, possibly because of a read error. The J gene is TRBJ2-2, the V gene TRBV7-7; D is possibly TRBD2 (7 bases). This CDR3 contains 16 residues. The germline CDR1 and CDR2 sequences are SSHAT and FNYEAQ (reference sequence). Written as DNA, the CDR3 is TGTGCTAGCATGGGGGCTAGCGGAGCGAACACCGGGGAGCTGTTTTTT. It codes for CASMGASGANTGELFF. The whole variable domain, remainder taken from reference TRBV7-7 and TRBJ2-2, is GAGVSQSPRYKVTKRGQDVTLRCDPISSHATLYWYQQALGQGPEFLTYFNYEAQPDKSGLPSDRFSAERPEGSISTLTIQRTEQRDSAMYRCASMGASGANTGELFFGEGSRLTVL.

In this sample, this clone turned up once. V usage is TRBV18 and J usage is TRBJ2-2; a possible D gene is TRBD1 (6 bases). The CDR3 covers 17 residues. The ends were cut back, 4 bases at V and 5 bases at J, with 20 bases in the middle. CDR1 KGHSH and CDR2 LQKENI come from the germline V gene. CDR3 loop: CASSLSSGGRGTGELFF. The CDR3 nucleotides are TGTGCCAGCTCACTATCCTCCGGCGGCAGGGGAACCGGGGAGCTGTTTTTT. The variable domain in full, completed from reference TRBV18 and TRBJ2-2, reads NAGVMQNPRHLVRRRGQEARLRCSPMKGHSHVYWYRQLPEEGLKFMVYLQKENIIDESGMPKERFSAEFPKEGPSILRIQQVVRGDSAAYFCASSLSSGGRGTGELFFGEGSRLTVL.

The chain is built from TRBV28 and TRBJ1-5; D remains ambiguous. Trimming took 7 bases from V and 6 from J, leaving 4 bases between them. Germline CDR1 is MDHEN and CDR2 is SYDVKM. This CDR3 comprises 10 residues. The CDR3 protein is CASNIQPQHF. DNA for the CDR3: TGTGCCAGCAATATTCAGCCCCAGCATTTT.

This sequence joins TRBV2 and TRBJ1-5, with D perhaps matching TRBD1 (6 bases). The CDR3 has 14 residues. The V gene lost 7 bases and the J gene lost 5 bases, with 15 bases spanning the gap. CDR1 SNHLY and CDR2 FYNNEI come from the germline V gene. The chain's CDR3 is CASKNRDKYQPQHF. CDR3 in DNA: TGTGCCAGCAAAAACCGGGACAAGTATCAGCCCCAGCATTTT. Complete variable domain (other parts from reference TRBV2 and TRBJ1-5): EPEVTQTPSHQVTQMGQEVILRCVPISNHLYFYWYRQILGQKVEFLVSFYNNEISEKSEIFDDQFSVERPDGSNFTLKIRSTKLEDSAMYFCASKNRDKYQPQHFGDGTRLSIL.

CDR3 residues: CASSRREGQPQHF. CDR3 nucleotide sequence: TGTGCCAGTAGTCGGCGGGAAGGACAGCCCCAGCATTTT. The V gene is TRBV19, the J gene TRBJ1-5; D unresolved. CDR3 length: 13 amino acids. V was pared by 5 bases and J by 7 bases, with 12 bases between. Germline CDR1 LNHDA, CDR2 SQIVND (reference sequence).

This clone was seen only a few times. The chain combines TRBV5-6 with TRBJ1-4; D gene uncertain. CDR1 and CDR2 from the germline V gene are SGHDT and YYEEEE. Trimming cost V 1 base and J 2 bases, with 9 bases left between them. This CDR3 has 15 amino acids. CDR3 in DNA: TGTGCCAGCAGCTTGTACGGGGAGACTAATGAAAAACTGTTTTTT. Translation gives CASSLYGETNEKLFF.

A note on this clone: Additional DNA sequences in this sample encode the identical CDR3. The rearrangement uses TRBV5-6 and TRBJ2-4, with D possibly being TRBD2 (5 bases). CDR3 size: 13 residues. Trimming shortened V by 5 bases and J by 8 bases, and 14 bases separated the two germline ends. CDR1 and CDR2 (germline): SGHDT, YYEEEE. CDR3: CASRGVPVDIQYF. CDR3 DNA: TGTGCCAGCAGGGGAGTCCCCGTCGACATTCAGTACTTC. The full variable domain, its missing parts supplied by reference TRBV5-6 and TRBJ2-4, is DAGVTQSPTHLIKTRGQQVTLRCSPKSGHDTVSWYQQALGQGPQFIFQYYEEEERQRGNFPDRFSGHQFPNYSSELNVNALLLGDSALYLCASRGVPVDIQYFGAGTRLSVL.

CDR3 loop: CASSPPGQLPNYGYTF. CDR3 coding DNA: TGTGCCAGCAGTCCCCCGGGACAGCTACCTAACTATGGCTACACCTTC. The chain uses TRBV28 and TRBJ1-2; 7 bases align to TRBD1. This CDR3 spans 16 amino acids. The germline V gene has CDR1 MDHEN and CDR2 SYDVKM. V trimming: 5 bases; J trimming: 0 bases; junction bases outside the gene matches: 9.